The entry below gives a single TCR beta chain sequence along with its context. Its antigen remains unknown. V dropped 5 bases and J dropped 3 bases, with 23 bases sitting between them. Germline CDR1 and CDR2: SGHVS and FNYEAQ. CDR3 length: 17 residues. The data were obtained in a study of T cell repertoires in cytomegalovirus infection. One entry per CDR3 protein results from TCRdb running MiXCR on the reads. Counted here are around 770,000 distinct CDR3 sequences, approximately 32% occurring once; the ten biggest clones make up roughly 14%. The specimen was cultured CD8+ T cells from PBMCs, collected from culture after CMV antigen stimulation. The chain has TRBV7-6 and TRBJ2-7; D is perhaps TRBD2 (5 bases). The clonotype comes from a human donor in good health (CMV status not recorded). Some clones in this sample may be carry-over from other donors' samples. Here the CDR3 DNA reads TGTGCCAGCAGCCTTCAGACGGGGATGCGAGCTGACTACGAGCAGTACTTC. Translation gives CASSLQTGMRADYEQYF.